Listed below are T cell receptor beta chains from one sample, sequenced in a study of blood T cell repertoires in COVID-19. The data were produced by immunoSEQ multiplex PCR, yet TCRdb's version contains in-frame clones alone and is incomplete. The profile covers approximately 180,000 clones, with 75% to 90% appearing a single time and more than 2.5% taken by the ten largest. The source material was peripheral blood. The receptor set was obtained from a man between 60 and 75 years old with acute or convalescent COVID-19. Each CDR3 is given with its conserved first and last residue. Fields, in order: V gene, D gene, J gene, clone size, CDR3 DNA, CDR3 protein. The D gene is left open where the match is weak. Clone size is given for some rows only: seen once, a few or many times, or a class if the clone is expanded.

TRBV12-3/TRBV12-4	NA	TRBJ2-1	NA	TGTGCCAGCAGTCTCTACAATGAGCAGTTCTTC	CASSLYNEQFF
TRBV7-9	TRBD2	TRBJ2-1	once	TGTGCCAGCAGCTTCGGTAGCGGGGATGAGCAGTTCTTC	CASSFGSGDEQFF
TRBV28	TRBD1	TRBJ1-6	NA	TGTGCCAGCAGTTTCCACAGGGGACAGTATAATTCACCCCTCCACTTT	CASSFHRGQYNSPLHF
TRBV4-2	TRBD2	TRBJ2-1	NA	TGTGCCAGCAGTCCGACGACTAGCGGGAGTACGAATGAGCAGTTCTTC	CASSPTTSGSTNEQFF
TRBV5-1	TRBD1	TRBJ1-2	NA	TGCGCCAGCAGCACCTGGACAGGGGCGGCCTATGGCTACACCTTC	CASSTWTGAAYGYTF
TRBV19	NA	TRBJ1-6	NA	TGTGCCAGTAGTAGAACGTCAGGGAATTCACCCCTCCACTTT	CASSRTSGNSPLHF
TRBV28	TRBD1	TRBJ1-3	few	TGTGCCAGCAGCCCGGGACAGCCGGGGATCTCTGGAAACACCATATATTTT	CASSPGQPGISGNTIYF
TRBV6-5	NA	TRBJ1-1	NA	TGTGCCAGCAGTTACGGGGGGGAGGGAGGTGCTTTCTTT	CASSYGGEGGAFF
TRBV15	NA	TRBJ1-5	NA	TGTGCCACCAGCAGCTCCGGGACCCGGAGGGAACAGCCCCAGCATTTT	CATSSSGTRREQPQHF
TRBV28	TRBD1	TRBJ1-2	NA	TGTGCCAGCAGTAGACAGGGGGGGAGCCATGGCTACACCTTC	CASSRQGGSHGYTF
TRBV29-1	NA	TRBJ2-5	NA	TGCAGCGTTGAGTACCGCACATCCCAAGAGACCCAGTACTTC	CSVEYRTSQETQYF
TRBV4-1	TRBD2	TRBJ2-6	NA	TGCGCCGCCGGAGTCGGACTAGTCGGGGCCAACGTCCTGACTTTC	CAAGVGLVGANVLTF
TRBV14	NA	TRBJ2-2	NA	TGTGCCAGCGGGCAGGCGAACACCGGGGAGCTGTTTTTT	CASGQANTGELFF
TRBV4-3	TRBD2	TRBJ2-1	NA	TGCGCCAGCAGAACTAGCGGGAGGGCAGCCTACAATGAGCAGTTCTTC	CASRTSGRAAYNEQFF
TRBV18	NA	TRBJ2-7	few	TGTGCCAGCTCACGTGCGGGACAGAGCTACGAGCAGTACTTC	CASSRAGQSYEQYF
TRBV9	TRBD1	TRBJ1-3	NA	TGTGCCAGCAGCCTTCCGGGACAGGGGGGAAACACCATATATTTT	CASSLPGQGGNTIYF
TRBV2	NA	TRBJ2-1	many	TGTGCCAGCAGGGTCGGGAGCTCCTACAATGAGCAGTTCTTC	CASRVGSSYNEQFF
TRBV27	NA	TRBJ2-2	NA	TGTGCCAGCAGTACGGGCTGGAGCGGCGGGGAGCTGTTTTTT	CASSTGWSGGELFF
TRBV12-3/TRBV12-4	TRBD1	TRBJ2-1	NA	TGTGCCAGCTGCAGAACAGGGGCGAATGAGCAGTTCTTC	CASCRTGANEQFF
TRBV4-3	TRBD1	TRBJ1-2	NA	TGCGCCAGCAGCCAAGCCTCGGACAGGGGTGTAGGCTACACCTTC	CASSQASDRGVGYTF
TRBV11-3	TRBD2	TRBJ2-1	once	TGTGCCAGCAGTTATGAAAGCGGGGAATACAATGAGCAGTTCTTC	CASSYESGEYNEQFF
TRBV30	TRBD2	TRBJ2-7	NA	TGTGCCTGGAGGACTAGCGGAGTCTACGAGCAGTACTTC	CAWRTSGVYEQYF
TRBV10-3	NA	TRBJ2-1	NA	TGTGCCATCACCAGGCAAGAGGGCAGCTCCTACAATGAGCAGTTCTTC	CAITRQEGSSYNEQFF
TRBV6-5	NA	TRBJ1-2	few	TGTGCCAGCAGTTACTCGGCGGCAGGGATTGATGGCTACACCTTC	CASSYSAAGIDGYTF
TRBV5-4	NA	TRBJ1-2	few	TGTGCCAGCAGCTTGGAAGGAGCAGATTACCACTATGGCTACACCTTC	CASSLEGADYHYGYTF
TRBV9	TRBD2	TRBJ2-7	NA	TGTGCCAGCAGCCCCGGGGGGTTGGCTAGCGGTTACGAGCAGTACTTC	CASSPGGLASGYEQYF
TRBV4-2	NA	TRBJ2-2	NA	TGTGCCAGCAGCCGGGGACACTTGAACACCGGGGAGCTGTTTTTT	CASSRGHLNTGELFF
TRBV12-3/TRBV12-4	NA	TRBJ1-5	NA	TGTGCCAGCAGTGGCGGGGGAGGTCAGCCCCAGCATTTT	CASSGGGGQPQHF
TRBV12-3/TRBV12-4	TRBD1	TRBJ2-7	NA	TGTGCCAGCAGTTCTCGGGACAGAACGAACTTC	CASSSRDRTNF
TRBV7-8	NA	TRBJ2-1	once	TGTGCCAGCAGCTTGGAGACTAGTCCGTTCTTC	CASSLETSPFF
TRBV5-1	TRBD2	TRBJ2-3	NA	TGCGCCAGCAGAGAAATAGCGGGGTACACAGATACGCAGTATTTT	CASREIAGYTDTQYF
TRBV28	TRBD1	TRBJ2-7	NA	TGTGCCAGCAGTTTCCGGGACAGGCTGACCTACGAGCAGTACTTC	CASSFRDRLTYEQYF
TRBV5-1	NA	TRBJ2-7	few	TGCGCCAGCAGCCTCTATTCCCAGGGGATGAACGAGCAGTACTTC	CASSLYSQGMNEQYF
TRBV7-2	TRBD1	TRBJ1-1	NA	TGTGCCAGCGGGCCGACAGGGAGTCTTATGAACACTGAAGCTTTCTTT	CASGPTGSLMNTEAFF
TRBV6-5	NA	TRBJ2-5	NA	TGTGCCAGCAGCGGGGGTTTGGTGGGGGAGACCCAGTACTTC	CASSGGLVGETQYF